These 4 T cell receptor beta chains originate from one sample sequenced in a study of CD8+CD57+ T cells in acquired aplastic anemia. Patients sequenced had flow cytometry evidence of CD8+CD57+ cell expansion. It was genomic DNA that served as the template for profiling TCR beta VDJ and CDR3. Using its own MiXCR run on the reads, TCRdb lists one record per CDR3 protein. The sample lists 150,000 to 200,000 distinct CDR3 sequences; around 48% were seen once. The sample consisted of sorted CD4+, CD8+, or CD8+CD57+ T cells (not recorded which) from PBMCs. The receptor source for this set is a human donor with aplastic anemia.

The chain has TRBV6-1 and TRBJ1-1; 9 nucleotides align to TRBD1. The J segment lost 5 bases and the V segment lost 6 bases, leaving 7 bases of the junction unmatched. CDR3 length: 14 amino acids. Germline values: CDR1 MNHNS, CDR2 SASEGT. DNA of the CDR3: TGTGCCAGCAGACCAGGACAGGGGAGGACTGAAGCTTTCTTT. Translated, it gives CASRPGQGRTEAFF.

The chain employs TRBV19 and TRBJ1-5; no definite D call. The CDR3 runs to 12 residues. The germline V gene has CDR1 LNHDA and CDR2 SQIVND (reference sequence). Trimming removed 3 bases at V and 10 bases at J, with 10 bases between. CDR3 residues: CASSIGVHPQHF. The CDR3, as DNA: TGTGCCAGTAGTATTGGGGTTCACCCCCAGCATTTT.

The chain is built from TRBV19 and TRBJ1-1; D gene ambiguous. In germline, CDR1 is LNHDA, CDR2 SQIVND (reference sequence). Trimming stripped 5 bases from V and 3 bases from J, with 13 bases between. The CDR3 covers 14 residues. The CDR3 sequence: CASSYRRIYTEAFF. The CDR3 DNA reads TGTGCCAGTAGTTACCGACGGATTTACACTGAAGCTTTCTTT.

The rearrangement links TRBV20-1 to TRBJ2-2, with 10 positions matching TRBD2. Germline V gene data show CDR1 as DFQATT and CDR2 as SNEGSKA (reference sequence). The J segment lost 3 bases and the V segment lost 1 base, leaving 2 bases of the junction unmatched. This CDR3 is 15 amino acids long. The DNA of the CDR3 is TGCAGTGCTAGAGTGCTAGCGGGAGACACCGGGGAGCTGTTTTTT. It yields the protein CSARVLAGDTGELFF.